This T cell receptor delta chain was captured in a study of gammadelta T cells in human blood. Study-wide points: Microbial exposure appeared to drive polyclonal γδ T cell expansion after birth.

V lost 0 bases and J lost 0; bases outside the gene matches: 7. Germline CDR1 and CDR2: GEAIGNYY and EKD. There are 19 residues in the CDR3. TCRdb fed the RT-PCR reads to CATT. The sample includes about 310 delta-chain clones, 35% to 60% of them seen just once. On this clone itself: What it binds is unknown. The TCRdb protein comes from a much larger clone and disagrees with this DNA's translation at residue 8, likely due to a read error; the protein given here is derived from the DNA.

Sequencing was done on a sample of Vgamma9Vdelta2 gamma-delta T cells from infant blood. The clonotype was recovered from a human donor. The rearrangement links TRDV2 to TRDJ3, with 7 bases that match TRDD3. Here the J gene came from matching the DNA to germline, since TCRdb omits it. CDR3 nucleotide sequence: TGTGCCTGTGACACCGTCCTGAGGGATACCTCCTGGGACACCCGACAGATGTTTTTC. It translates to CACDTVLRDTSWDTRQMFF.